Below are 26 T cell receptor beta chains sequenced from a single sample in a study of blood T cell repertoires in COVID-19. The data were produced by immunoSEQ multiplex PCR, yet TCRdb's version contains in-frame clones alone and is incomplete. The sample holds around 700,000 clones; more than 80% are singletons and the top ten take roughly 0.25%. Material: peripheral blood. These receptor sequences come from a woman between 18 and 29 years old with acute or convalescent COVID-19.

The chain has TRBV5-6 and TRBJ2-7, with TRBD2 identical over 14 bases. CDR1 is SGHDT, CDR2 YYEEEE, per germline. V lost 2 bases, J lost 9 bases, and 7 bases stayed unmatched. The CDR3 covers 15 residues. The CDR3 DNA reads TGTGCCAGCAGCTTTGGACTAGCGGGGGGTTCACGGCAGTACTTC. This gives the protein CASSFGLAGGSRQYF.

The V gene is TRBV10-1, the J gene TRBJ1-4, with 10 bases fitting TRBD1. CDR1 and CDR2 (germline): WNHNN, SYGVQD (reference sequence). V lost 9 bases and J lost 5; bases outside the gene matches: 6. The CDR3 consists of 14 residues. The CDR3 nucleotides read TGCGCCAGAGTGTGGGGACAGGGGAATGAAAAACTGTTTTTT. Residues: CARVWGQGNEKLFF.

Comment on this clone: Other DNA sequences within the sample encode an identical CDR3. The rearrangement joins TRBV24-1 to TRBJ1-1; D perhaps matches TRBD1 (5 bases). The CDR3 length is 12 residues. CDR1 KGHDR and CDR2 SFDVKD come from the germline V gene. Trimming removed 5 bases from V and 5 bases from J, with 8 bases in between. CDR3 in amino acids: CATSVGGTEAFF. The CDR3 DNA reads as TGTGCCACCAGTGTGGGGGGAACTGAAGCTTTCTTT.

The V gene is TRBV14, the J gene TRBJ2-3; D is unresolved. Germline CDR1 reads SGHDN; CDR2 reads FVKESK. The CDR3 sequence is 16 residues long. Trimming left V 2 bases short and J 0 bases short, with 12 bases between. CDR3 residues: CASSQPGPSSTDTQYF. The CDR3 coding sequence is TGTGCCAGCAGCCAACCAGGCCCTTCTAGCACAGATACGCAGTATTTT.

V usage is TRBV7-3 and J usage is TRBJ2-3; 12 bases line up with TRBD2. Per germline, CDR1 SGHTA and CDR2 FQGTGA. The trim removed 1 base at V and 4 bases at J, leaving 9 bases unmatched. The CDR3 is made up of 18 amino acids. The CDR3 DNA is TGTGCCAGCAGCTTAAAGGGTTCTAGCGGGGGGGCCGCAGATACGCAGTATTTT. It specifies CASSLKGSSGGAADTQYF.

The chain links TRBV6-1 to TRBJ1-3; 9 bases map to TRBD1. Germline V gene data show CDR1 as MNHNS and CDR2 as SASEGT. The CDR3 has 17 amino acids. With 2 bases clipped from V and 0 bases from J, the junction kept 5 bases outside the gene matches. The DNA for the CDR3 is TGTGCCAGCAGTGAACGGGGACAGGGAGACTCTGGAAACACCATATATTTT. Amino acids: CASSERGQGDSGNTIYF.

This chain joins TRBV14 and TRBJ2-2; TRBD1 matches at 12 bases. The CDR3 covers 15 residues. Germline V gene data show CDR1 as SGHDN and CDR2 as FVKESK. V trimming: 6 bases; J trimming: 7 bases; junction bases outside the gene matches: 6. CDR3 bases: TGTGCCAGCAGTCGGGACAGGGGGCGCGACGGGGAGCTGTTTTTT. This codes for CASSRDRGRDGELFF.

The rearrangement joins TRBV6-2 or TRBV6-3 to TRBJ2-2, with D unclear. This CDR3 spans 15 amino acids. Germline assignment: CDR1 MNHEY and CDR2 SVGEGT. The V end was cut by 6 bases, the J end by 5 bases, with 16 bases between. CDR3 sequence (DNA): TGTGCCAGCAGCTCTCCCCTTGTCCGGACCGGGGAGCTGTTTTTT. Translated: CASSSPLVRTGELFF.

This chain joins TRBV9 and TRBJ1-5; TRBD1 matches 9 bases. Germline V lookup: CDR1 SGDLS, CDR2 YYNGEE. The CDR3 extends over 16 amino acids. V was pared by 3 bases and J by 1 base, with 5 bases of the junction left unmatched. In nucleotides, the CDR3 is TGTGCCAGCAGCGCGGGGACAGGGATGAGCAATCAGCCCCAGCATTTT. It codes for CASSAGTGMSNQPQHF.

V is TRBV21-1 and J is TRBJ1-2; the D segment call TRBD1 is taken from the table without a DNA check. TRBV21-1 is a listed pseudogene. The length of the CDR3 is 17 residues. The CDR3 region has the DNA TGTGCCAGCAGCAAAGCTGAGAAGGGGGATTTAAACTATGGCTACACCTTC. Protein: CASSKAEKGDLNYGYTF.

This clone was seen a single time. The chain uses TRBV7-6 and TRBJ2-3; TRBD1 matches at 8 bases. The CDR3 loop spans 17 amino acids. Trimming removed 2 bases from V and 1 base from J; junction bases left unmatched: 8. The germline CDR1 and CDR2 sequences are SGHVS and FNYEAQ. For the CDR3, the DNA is TGTGCCAGCAGCTTATGGCAGGGGGCTTCTGGCACAGATACGCAGTATTTT. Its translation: CASSLWQGASGTDTQYF.

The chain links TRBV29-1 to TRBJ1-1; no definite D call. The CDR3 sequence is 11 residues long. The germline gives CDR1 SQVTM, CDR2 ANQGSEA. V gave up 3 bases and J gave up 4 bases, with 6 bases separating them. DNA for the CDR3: TGCAGCGTTGACCGGAGCACTGAAGCTTTCTTT. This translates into CSVDRSTEAFF. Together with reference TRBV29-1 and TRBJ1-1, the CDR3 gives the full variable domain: SAVISQKPSRDICQRGTSLTIQCQVDSQVTMMFWYRQQPGQSLTLIATANQGSEATYESGFVIDKFPISRPNLTFSTLTVSNMSPEDSSIYLCSVDRSTEAFFGQGTRLTVV.

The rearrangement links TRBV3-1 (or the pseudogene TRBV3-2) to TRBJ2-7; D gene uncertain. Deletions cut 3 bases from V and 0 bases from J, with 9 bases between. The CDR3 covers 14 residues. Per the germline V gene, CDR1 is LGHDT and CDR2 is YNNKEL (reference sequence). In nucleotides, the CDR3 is TGTGCCAGCAGCCAGAACCCAGTCTCCTACGAGCAGTACTTC. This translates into CASSQNPVSYEQYF.

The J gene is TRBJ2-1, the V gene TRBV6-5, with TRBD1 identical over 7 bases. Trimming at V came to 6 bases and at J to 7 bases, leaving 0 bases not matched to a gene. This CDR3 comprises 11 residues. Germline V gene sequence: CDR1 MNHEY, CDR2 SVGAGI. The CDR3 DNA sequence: TGTGCCAGCAGACAGGGGAATGAGCAGTTCTTC. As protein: CASRQGNEQFF.

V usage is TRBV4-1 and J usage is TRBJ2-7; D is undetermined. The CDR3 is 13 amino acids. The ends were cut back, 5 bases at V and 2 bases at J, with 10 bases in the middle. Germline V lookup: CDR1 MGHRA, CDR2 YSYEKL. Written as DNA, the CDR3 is TGCGCCAGCAGCTCCAAACAGACCTACGAGCAGTACTTC. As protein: CASSSKQTYEQYF.

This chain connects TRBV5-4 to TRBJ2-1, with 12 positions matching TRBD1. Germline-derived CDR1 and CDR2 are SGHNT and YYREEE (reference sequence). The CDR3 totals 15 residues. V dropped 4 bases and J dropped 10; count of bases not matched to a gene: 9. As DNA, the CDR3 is TGTGCCAGCAGCCGGGGGACAGGGGGCTTAATAGAGCAGTTCTTC. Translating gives CASSRGTGGLIEQFF.

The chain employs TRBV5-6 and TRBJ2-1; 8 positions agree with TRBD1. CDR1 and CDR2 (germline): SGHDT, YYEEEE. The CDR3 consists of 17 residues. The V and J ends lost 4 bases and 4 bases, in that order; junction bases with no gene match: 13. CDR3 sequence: CASSISTGTGLYNEQFF. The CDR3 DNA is TGTGCCAGCAGCATTTCTACCGGGACAGGTCTATACAATGAGCAGTTCTTC.

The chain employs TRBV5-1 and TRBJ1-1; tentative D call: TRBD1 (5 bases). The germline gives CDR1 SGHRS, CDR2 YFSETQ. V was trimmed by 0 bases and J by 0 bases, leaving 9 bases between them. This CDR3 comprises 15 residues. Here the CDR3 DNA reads TGCGCCAGCAGCTTGGATCCGGGGGTGAACACTGAAGCTTTCTTT. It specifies CASSLDPGVNTEAFF.

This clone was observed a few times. CDR3 region: CASGLVGDTGNTIYF. CDR3 coding DNA: TGTGCTAGTGGTTTGGTAGGGGACACTGGAAACACCATATATTTT. The rearrangement joins TRBV12-5 to TRBJ1-3; perhaps TRBD1 as D (6 bases). With 0 bases removed from V and 2 bases from J, the gap between germline ends came to 8 bases. The CDR3 loop spans 15 amino acids. CDR1 LGHNT and CDR2 FRNRAP come from the germline V gene.

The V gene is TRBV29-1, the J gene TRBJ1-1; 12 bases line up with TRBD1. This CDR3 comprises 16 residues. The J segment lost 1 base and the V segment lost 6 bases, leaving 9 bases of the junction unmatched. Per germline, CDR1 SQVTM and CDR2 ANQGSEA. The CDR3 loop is CSVGTGGAGWNTEAFF. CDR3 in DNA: TGCAGCGTAGGGACAGGGGGCGCGGGATGGAACACTGAAGCTTTCTTT.

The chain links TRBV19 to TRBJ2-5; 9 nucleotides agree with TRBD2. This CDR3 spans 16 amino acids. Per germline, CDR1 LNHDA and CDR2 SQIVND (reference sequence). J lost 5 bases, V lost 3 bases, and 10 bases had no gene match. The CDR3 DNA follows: TGTGCCAGTAGTATTAATAGCGGGGGCCTCGGGGAGACCCAGTACTTC. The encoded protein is CASSINSGGLGETQYF.

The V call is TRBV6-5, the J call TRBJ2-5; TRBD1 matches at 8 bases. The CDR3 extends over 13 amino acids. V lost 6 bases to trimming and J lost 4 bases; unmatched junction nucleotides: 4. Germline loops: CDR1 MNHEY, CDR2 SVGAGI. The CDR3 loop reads CASRQGGSETQYF. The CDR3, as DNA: TGTGCCAGCAGACAGGGGGGCTCAGAGACCCAGTACTTC.

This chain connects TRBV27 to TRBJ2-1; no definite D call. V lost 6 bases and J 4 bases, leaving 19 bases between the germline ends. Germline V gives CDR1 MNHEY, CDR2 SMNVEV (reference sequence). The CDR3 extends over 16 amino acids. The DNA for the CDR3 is TGTGCCAGCAGCTACCGAGAGGTCCCCCCTTACAATGAGCAGTTCTTC. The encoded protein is CASSYREVPPYNEQFF.

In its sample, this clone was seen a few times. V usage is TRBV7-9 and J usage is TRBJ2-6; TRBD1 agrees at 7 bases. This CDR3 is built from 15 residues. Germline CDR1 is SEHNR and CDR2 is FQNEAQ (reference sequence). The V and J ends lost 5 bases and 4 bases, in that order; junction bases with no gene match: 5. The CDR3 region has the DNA TGTGCCAGCAGCCCCAGGGGGTTAGGGGCCAACGTCCTGACTTTC. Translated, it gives CASSPRGLGANVLTF.

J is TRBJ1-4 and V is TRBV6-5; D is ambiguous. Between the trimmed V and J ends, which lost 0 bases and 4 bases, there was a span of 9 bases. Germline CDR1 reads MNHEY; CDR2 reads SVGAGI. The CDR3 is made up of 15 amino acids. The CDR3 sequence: CASSYSLGINEKLFF. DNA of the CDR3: TGTGCCAGCAGTTACTCGCTCGGGATTAATGAAAAACTGTTTTTT.

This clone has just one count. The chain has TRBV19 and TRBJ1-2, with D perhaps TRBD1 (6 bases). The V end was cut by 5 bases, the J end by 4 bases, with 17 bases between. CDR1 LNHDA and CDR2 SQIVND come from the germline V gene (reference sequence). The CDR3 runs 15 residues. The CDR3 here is CASSPDWGLSYGYTF. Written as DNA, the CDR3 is TGTGCCAGTAGTCCGGATTGGGGGCTTAGCTATGGCTACACCTTC.